What follows are 5 T cell receptor beta chains derived from one specimen sequenced in a study of cytomegalovirus exposure and HLA in healthy donors (dated by TCRdb to the late 2010s). To prepare the library, the immunoSEQ multiplex PCR assay was applied. The multiplex PCR relied on a mix of 60 forward primers for TCR Vbeta segments and 13 reverse primers for TCR Jbeta segments. Drawn from immuneACCESS, this table holds only the in-frame rearrangements with V and J called that TCRdb kept. Clones are partly lost; checked studies trace under half to an unresolved V gene and leave the rest unexplained. The sample table shows about 150,000 clones, and roughly 70% are seen once. The ten largest account for under 11% of the sample. The material sequenced was PBMCs. These receptors all come from a man under 40 in good health and CMV-seropositive.

This clone was seen only a few times. CDR3 nucleotide sequence: TGCGCCAGCAGCTTGGTAGGGACAGCCCAAGAGACCCAGTACTTC. Its protein is CASSLVGTAQETQYF. This chain links TRBV5-1 with TRBJ2-5, with 7 bases aligning to TRBD1. With V trimmed by 0 bases and J by 1 base, 3 bases remained unmatched. Germline CDR1 is SGHRS and CDR2 is YFSETQ. The CDR3 is made up of 15 amino acids.

V and J are TRBV6-5 and TRBJ1-5, with a tentative D call TRBD1 (5 bases). Germline CDR1 MNHEY, CDR2 SVGAGI. The V end was cut by 6 bases, the J end by 4 bases, with 13 bases between. The CDR3 consists of 14 residues. The CDR3 loop is CASSDSSGNQPQHF. The CDR3 nucleotides are TGTGCCAGCAGCGACTCTTCAGGGAATCAGCCCCAGCATTTT.

The chain links TRBV4-1 to TRBJ2-7, with a possible D match to TRBD1 (6 bases). V gave up 2 bases and J gave up 3 bases, with 17 bases separating them. Germline CDR1 is MGHRA and CDR2 is YSYEKL. The CDR3 covers 16 residues. CDR3 residues: CASSQTRARGNYEQYF. The CDR3 nucleotides are TGCGCCAGCAGCCAAACCCGGGCCAGGGGAAACTACGAGCAGTACTTC.

The genes are TRBV4-1 and TRBJ1-3; D possibly corresponds to TRBD1 (6 bases). Trimming cost V 1 base and J 0 bases, with 16 bases left between them. CDR3 size: 18 residues. Germline CDR1 reads MGHRA; CDR2 reads YSYEKL. DNA of the CDR3: TGCGCCAGCAGCCAAGCTTTTTCAGGGGCACCCTCTGGAAACACCATATATTTT. Residues: CASSQAFSGAPSGNTIYF.

The chain employs TRBV2 and TRBJ1-5, with D maybe TRBD1 (5 bases). CDR1 and CDR2 (germline): SNHLY, FYNNEI. The ends were cut back, 6 bases at V and 0 bases at J, with 12 bases in the middle. This CDR3 is 15 amino acids long. CDR3 residues: CASSEVTASNQPQHF. As DNA, the CDR3 is TGTGCCAGCAGCGAGGTGACAGCTAGCAATCAGCCCCAGCATTTT.